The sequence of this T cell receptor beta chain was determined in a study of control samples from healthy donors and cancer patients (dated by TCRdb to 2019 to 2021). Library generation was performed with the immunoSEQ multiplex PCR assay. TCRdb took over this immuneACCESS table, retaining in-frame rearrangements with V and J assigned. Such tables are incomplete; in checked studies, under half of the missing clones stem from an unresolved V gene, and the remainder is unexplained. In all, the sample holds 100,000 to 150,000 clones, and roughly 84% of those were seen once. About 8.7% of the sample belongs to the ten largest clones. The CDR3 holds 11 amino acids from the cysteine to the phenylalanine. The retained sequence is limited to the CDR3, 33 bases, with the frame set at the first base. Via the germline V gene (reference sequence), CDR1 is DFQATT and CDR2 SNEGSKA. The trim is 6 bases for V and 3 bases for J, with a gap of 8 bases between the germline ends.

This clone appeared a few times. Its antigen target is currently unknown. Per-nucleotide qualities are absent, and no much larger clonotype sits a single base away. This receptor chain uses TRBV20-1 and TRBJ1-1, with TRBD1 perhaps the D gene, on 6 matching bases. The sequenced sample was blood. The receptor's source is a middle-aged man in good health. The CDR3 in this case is CSAGGHTEAFF. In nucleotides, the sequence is TGCAGTGCCGGGGGGCACACTGAAGCTTTCTTT.